Here is one T cell receptor beta chain with its context. Its antigen is as yet unknown. These data belong to a study of post-analysis software for immune sequencing data. The germline V gene has CDR1 WSHSY and CDR2 SAAADI. With 6 bases clipped from V and 2 bases from J, the junction kept 5 bases outside the gene matches. The CDR3 spans 15 residues. General observations from the study: With TRBV5-6, TRBV5-1 and TRBV20-1 included, a handful of TRBV segments were more frequent in patients than in controls. The authors found that F measure strongly co-clustered same-batch samples.

Libraries were made from TCR beta cDNA, and they carried unique molecular identifiers. TCRdb re-called the PCR reads with MiXCR, one entry per CDR3 protein. The sample includes hundreds of thousands of distinct CDR3 sequences, about a third of them seen just once. This receptor was taken from a girl between 5 and 17 years old with multiple sclerosis. The sample consisted of blood. The chain couples TRBV10-2 to TRBJ1-4, with 8 bases that match TRBD1. CDR3 in DNA: TGCGCCAGCAGCCATGACAGGGGCACTAATGAAAAACTGTTTTTT. It yields the protein CASSHDRGTNEKLFF.